This T cell receptor (beta chain) was obtained from a study of T-cell reconstitution after alpha-beta-depleted transplantation in children. Study outcomes and limitations: The study reportedly traced alpha-beta T cells about two months after transplant to several hundred expanded graft clones.

Using unique molecular identifiers, the investigators prepared the TCRbeta library. TCRdb passed the PCR reads through MiXCR, listing each CDR3 protein once. The sample consists of hundreds of thousands of distinct CDR3 sequences, about an eighth of them appearing once. Germline trimming cut 5 bases from V and 2 bases from J; bases unmatched to any gene: 9. Germline V gene sequence: CDR1 SGHAT, CDR2 FQNNGV. The CDR3 has 16 residues. This clonotype was recorded a few times. What it recognizes is unknown. The genes are TRBV11-2 and TRBJ2-3; 8 bases map to TRBD2. The sample in question was PBMCs, obtained before TCRalphabeta/CD19-depleted stem cell transplant. The sequence came from a girl aged 2 to 9 with congenital amegakaryocytic thrombocytopenia, due to receive a stem cell transplant. Here the CDR3 reads CASSLWGTSVTDTQYF. The CDR3 nucleotides read TGTGCCAGCAGCCTCTGGGGGACTAGTGTCACAGATACGCAGTATTTT.